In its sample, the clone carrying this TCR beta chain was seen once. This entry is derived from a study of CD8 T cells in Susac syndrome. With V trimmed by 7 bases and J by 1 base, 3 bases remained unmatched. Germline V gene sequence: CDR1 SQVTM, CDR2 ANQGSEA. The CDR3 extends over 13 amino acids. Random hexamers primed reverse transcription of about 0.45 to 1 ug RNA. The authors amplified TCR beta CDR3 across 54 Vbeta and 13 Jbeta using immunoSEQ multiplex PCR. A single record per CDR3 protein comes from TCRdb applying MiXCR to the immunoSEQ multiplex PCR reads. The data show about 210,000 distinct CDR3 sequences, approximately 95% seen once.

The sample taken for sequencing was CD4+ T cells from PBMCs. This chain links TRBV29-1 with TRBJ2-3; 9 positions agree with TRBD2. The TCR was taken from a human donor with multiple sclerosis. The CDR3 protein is CSGASGGTDTQYF. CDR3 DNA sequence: TGCAGCGGAGCTAGCGGGGGCACAGATACGCAGTATTTT.